This entry is about one TCR beta chain. Clones were read by immunoSEQ multiplex PCR, and TCRdb kept only the in-frame ones, dropping some. Of a few hundred thousand clones in the sample, about 90% are singletons; the top ten hold around 12%. The data were taken from a study of cytomegalovirus exposure and HLA in healthy donors. Germline CDR1 reads LNHDA; CDR2 reads SQIVND (reference sequence). The CDR3 is 16 amino acids. Trimming removed 3 bases from V and 5 bases from J; junction bases left unmatched: 11. The rearrangement uses TRBV19 and TRBJ1-2; TRBD1 agrees at 8 bases. Sequenced: PBMCs. The clonotype originates from a man between 18 and 35 years old in good health and CMV-seropositive. CDR3 protein: CASSIGGSGGLYGYTF. The CDR3 DNA follows: TGTGCCAGTAGTATCGGTGGGTCAGGGGGCCTATATGGCTACACCTTC.